Detailed here is one T cell receptor beta chain. Its antigen is as yet unknown. One entry per CDR3 protein results from TCRdb running MiXCR on the RACE reads. Here the sample spans fewer than 150,000 distinct CDR3 sequences, around 15% being singletons. The time point was: patch test 1, 2 weeks after DPC sensitization. Treatment described: therapeutic diphenylcyclopropenone sensitization with weekly scalp DPC. There are 18 residues in the CDR3. Germline V lookup: CDR1 SGHRS, CDR2 YFSETQ. V was clipped by 0 bases and J by 6 bases; unmatched bases: 10. The data belong to a study of human T cells and chemical hapten exposure. The overall study: Once 0.01% DPC had been applied to the upper back by patch test, readings were taken at 6 days. Study findings and constraints: Versus controls, significantly more large CDR3 similarity clusters arose from expanded TCRs. Higher patch test scores went with higher counts of PT1 expanded TCRs. TCRs above 1 in 1000 frequency stayed constant with DPC sensitization.

The chain links TRBV5-1 to TRBJ2-3; 13 nucleotides agree with TRBD2. The clonotype was recovered from a man between 18 and 35 years old with alopecia areata. Some clones in this sample may be carry-over from other donors' samples. The sequencing here drew on whole blood, taken in connection with sensitization to the hapten diphenylcyclopropenone (DPC). Here the CDR3 reads CASSLVELAGGPSDTQYF. Here the CDR3 DNA reads TGCGCCAGCAGCTTGGTAGAACTAGCGGGGGGGCCATCGGATACGCAGTATTTT.